These T cell receptor beta chains were read from a single sample in a study of cytomegalovirus exposure and HLA in healthy donors. Measured with immunoSEQ multiplex PCR; TCRdb has only the in-frame clones, and not every one. The profile shows more than 150,000 clones, more than 75% of them singletons. Sequenced: PBMCs. The receptors were gathered from a woman aged 25 to 39 in good health and CMV-seropositive. Both conserved end residues are part of each CDR3. The order of the fields is clone size, V gene, J gene, D gene, CDR3 protein, CDR3 DNA. A D gene is named only where the DNA matches it firmly. The listing skips clone size in some rows; elsewhere it reads once, few, many or a size class.

>few|TRBV28|TRBJ2-7|TRBD1
CASSLYRQGSYEQYF
TGTGCCAGCAGTTTATATCGACAGGGGAGTTACGAGCAGTACTTC
>.|TRBV4-2|TRBJ2-1|TRBD2
CASSLLAGGEHNEQFF
TGTGCCAGCAGCCTCTTGGCGGGGGGGGAACACAATGAGCAGTTCTTC
>few|TRBV7-8|TRBJ2-7|.
CASSLGQTPSFEQYF
TGTGCCAGCAGCTTAGGACAGACACCCTCTTTCGAGCAGTACTTC
>.|TRBV7-3|TRBJ1-2|.
CASSLIPENYGYTF
TGTGCCAGCAGCTTAATCCCCGAGAACTATGGCTACACCTTC
>.|TRBV30|TRBJ1-6|TRBD1
CAGKGQGSSYNSPLHF
TGTGCCGGCAAGGGACAGGGGAGCTCCTATAATTCACCCCTCCACTTT
>.|TRBV11-3|TRBJ2-5|.
CASSKGVRETQYF
TGTGCCAGCAGCAAAGGGGTGCGGGAGACCCAGTACTTC
>.|TRBV30|TRBJ2-5|.
CAWSGGGGETQYF
TGTGCCTGGAGTGGCGGGGGCGGAGAGACCCAGTACTTC
>.|TRBV29-1|TRBJ1-2|TRBD1
CSVSRTGQLGNYGYTF
TGCAGCGTTAGTAGGACAGGCCAGCTGGGGAACTATGGCTACACCTTC
>.|TRBV30|TRBJ1-3|.
CAWTQNSGNTIYF
TGTGCCTGGACACAAAACTCTGGAAACACCATATATTTT
>few|TRBV6-5|TRBJ1-3|.
CASKRTDVSGNTIYF
TGTGCCAGCAAGAGGACAGACGTCTCTGGAAACACCATATATTTT
>.|TRBV27|TRBJ1-1|.
CASSFAGRGTEAFF
TGTGCCAGCAGTTTCGCAGGGAGGGGGACTGAAGCTTTCTTT
>once|TRBV4-2|TRBJ2-3|.
CASSQDLRGGDTQYF
TGTGCCAGCAGCCAAGATTTACGCGGAGGAGATACGCAGTATTTT
>few|TRBV7-8|TRBJ1-3|TRBD1
CASSGRTGPGNTIYF
TGTGCCAGCAGCGGGAGGACAGGGCCGGGAAACACCATATATTTT
>.|TRBV5-1|TRBJ2-3|TRBD2
CASSLGGGENYGTQYF
TGCGCCAGCAGCTTGGGGGGGGGTGAAAACTATGGTACGCAGTATTTT
>.|TRBV7-9|TRBJ2-5|TRBD1
CASSARQGAETQYF
TGTGCCAGCAGCGCCCGACAGGGGGCAGAGACCCAGTACTTC
>.|TRBV7-9|TRBJ2-7|TRBD2
CASSHGTSGGLVF
TGTGCCAGCAGCCACGGGACTAGCGGGGGACTAGTCTTC
>.|TRBV30|TRBJ2-2|.
CAWSVRVSSNTGELFF
TGTGCCTGGAGTGTACGGGTCAGCTCGAACACCGGGGAGCTGTTTTTT
>.|TRBV11-1|TRBJ2-2|TRBD2
CASSLGQGLNTGELFF
TGTGCCAGCAGCTTGGGGCAGGGACTAAACACCGGGGAGCTGTTTTTT
>.|TRBV10-2|TRBJ2-5|.
CARYGQAAETQYF
TGCGCCAGATACGGACAAGCAGCGGAGACCCAGTACTTC
>.|TRBV25-1|TRBJ2-1|.
CASSDSGIYNEQFF
TGTGCCAGCAGTGATTCAGGGATTTACAATGAGCAGTTCTTC